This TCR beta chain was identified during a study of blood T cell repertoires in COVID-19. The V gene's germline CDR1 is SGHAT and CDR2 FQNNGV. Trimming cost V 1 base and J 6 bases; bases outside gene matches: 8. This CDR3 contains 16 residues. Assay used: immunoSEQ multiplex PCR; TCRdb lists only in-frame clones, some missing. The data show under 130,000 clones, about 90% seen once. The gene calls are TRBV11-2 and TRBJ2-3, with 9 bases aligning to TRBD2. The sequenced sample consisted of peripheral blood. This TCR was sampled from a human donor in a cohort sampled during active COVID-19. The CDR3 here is CASSLVRGRAGDTQYF. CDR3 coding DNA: TGTGCCAGCAGCTTAGTTCGCGGGAGGGCCGGGGATACGCAGTATTTT.